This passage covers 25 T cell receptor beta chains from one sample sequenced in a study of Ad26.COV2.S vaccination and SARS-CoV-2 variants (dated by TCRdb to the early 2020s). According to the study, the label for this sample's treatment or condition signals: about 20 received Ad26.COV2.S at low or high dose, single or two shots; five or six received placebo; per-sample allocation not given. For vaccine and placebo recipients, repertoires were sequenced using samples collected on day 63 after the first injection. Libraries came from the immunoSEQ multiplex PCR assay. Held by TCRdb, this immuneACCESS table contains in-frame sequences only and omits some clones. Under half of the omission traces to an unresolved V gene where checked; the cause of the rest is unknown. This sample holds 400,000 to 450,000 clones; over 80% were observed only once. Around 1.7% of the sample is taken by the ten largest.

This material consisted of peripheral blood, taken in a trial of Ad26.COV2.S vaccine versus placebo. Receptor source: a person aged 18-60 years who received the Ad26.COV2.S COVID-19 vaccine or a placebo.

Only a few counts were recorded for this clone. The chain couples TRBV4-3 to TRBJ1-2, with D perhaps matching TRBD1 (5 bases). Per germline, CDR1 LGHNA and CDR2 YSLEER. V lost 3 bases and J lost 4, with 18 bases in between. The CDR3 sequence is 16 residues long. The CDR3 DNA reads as TGCGCCAGCAGCCAGGGATTCGATATAAGGGGCTATGGCTACACCTTC. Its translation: CASSQGFDIRGYGYTF.

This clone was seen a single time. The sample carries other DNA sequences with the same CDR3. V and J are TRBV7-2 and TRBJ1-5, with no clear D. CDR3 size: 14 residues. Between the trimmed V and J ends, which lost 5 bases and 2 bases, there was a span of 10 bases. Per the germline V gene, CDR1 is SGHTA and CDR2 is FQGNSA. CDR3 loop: CASSLGVGNQPQHF. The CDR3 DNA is TGTGCCAGCAGCCTAGGCGTTGGCAATCAGCCCCAGCATTTT. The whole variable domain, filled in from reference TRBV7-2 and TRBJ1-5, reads GAGVSQSPSNKVTEKGKDVELRCDPISGHTALYWYRQSLGQGLEFLIYFQGNSAPDKSGLPSDRFSAERTGGSVSTLTIQRTQQEDSAVYLCASSLGVGNQPQHFGDGTRLSIL.

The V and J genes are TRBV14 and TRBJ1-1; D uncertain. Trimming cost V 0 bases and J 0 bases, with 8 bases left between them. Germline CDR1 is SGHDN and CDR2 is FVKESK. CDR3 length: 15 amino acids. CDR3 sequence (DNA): TGTGCCAGCAGCCAAGATGTGGGCATGAACACTGAAGCTTTCTTT. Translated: CASSQDVGMNTEAFF.

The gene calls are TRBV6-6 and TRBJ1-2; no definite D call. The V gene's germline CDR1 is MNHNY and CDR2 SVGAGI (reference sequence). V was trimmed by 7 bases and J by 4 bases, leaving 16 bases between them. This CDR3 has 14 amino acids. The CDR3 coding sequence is TGTGCCAGCACCCGCAGTGGGGAAGCCTATGGCTACACCTTC. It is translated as CASTRSGEAYGYTF.

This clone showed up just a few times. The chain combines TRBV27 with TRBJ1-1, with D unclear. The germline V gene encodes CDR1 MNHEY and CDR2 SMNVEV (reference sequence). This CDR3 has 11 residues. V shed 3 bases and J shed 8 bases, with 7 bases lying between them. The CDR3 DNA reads TGTGCCAGCAGTTTCGGCGGGGAAGCTTTCTTT. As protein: CASSFGGEAFF.

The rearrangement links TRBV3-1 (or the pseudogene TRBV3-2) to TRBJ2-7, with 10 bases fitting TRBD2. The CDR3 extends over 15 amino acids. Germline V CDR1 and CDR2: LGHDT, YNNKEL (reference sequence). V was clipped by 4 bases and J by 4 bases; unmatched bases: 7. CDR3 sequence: CASSPSGGAEYEQYF. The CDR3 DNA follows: TGTGCCAGCAGCCCAAGCGGGGGGGCGGAGTACGAGCAGTACTTC.

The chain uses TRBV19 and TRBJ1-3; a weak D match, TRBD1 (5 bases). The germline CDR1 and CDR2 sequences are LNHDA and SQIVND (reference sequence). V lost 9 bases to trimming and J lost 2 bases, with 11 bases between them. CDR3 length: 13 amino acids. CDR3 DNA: TGTGCCAGCGCCGGGACGGCTGGAAACACCATATATTTT. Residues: CASAGTAGNTIYF.

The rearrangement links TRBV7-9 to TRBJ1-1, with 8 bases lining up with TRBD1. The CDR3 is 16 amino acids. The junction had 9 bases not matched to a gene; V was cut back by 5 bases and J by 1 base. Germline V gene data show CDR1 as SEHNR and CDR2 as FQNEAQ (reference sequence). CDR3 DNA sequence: TGTGCCAGCAGCGCAGACAGGGGAGTAACGAACACTGAAGCTTTCTTT. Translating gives CASSADRGVTNTEAFF.

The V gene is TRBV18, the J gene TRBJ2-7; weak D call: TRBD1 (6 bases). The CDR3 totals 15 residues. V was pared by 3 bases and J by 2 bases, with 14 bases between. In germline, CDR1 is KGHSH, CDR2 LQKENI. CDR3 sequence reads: CASSPGAAPPYEQYF. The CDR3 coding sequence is TGTGCCAGCTCACCGGGGGCCGCGCCCCCCTACGAGCAGTACTTC.

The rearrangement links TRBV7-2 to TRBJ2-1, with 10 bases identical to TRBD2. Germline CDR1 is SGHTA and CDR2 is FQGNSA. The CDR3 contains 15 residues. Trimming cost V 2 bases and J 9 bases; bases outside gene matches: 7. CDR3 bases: TGTGCCAGCAGCTTACGAGCGGGGGGGCCGAGTGAGCAGTTCTTC. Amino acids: CASSLRAGGPSEQFF.

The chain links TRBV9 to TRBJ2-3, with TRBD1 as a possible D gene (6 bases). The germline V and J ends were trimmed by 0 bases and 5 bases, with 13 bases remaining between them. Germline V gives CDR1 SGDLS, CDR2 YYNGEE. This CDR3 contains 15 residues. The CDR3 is CASSVGVRGEDTQYF. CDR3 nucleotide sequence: TGTGCCAGCAGCGTAGGTGTCAGGGGCGAAGATACGCAGTATTTT.

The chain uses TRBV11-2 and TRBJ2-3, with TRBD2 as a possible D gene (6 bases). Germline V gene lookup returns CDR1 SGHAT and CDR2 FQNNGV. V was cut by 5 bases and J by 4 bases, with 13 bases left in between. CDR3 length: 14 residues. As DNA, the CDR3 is TGTGCCAGCAGCGCTGGACGCGGGGCAGATACGCAGTATTTT. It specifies CASSAGRGADTQYF.

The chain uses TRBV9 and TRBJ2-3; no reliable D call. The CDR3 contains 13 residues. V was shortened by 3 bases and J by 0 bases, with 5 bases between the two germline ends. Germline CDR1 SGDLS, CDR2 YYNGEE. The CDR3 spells CASSARSTDTQYF. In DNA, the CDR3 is TGTGCCAGCAGCGCCCGGAGCACAGATACGCAGTATTTT.

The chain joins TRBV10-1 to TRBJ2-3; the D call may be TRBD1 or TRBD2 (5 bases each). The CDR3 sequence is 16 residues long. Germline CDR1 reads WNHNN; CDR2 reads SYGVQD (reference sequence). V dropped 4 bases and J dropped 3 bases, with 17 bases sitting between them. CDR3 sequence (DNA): TGCGCCAGCAGTGGAGGGACCGGGGCAGGGACAGATACGCAGTATTTT. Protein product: CASSGGTGAGTDTQYF.

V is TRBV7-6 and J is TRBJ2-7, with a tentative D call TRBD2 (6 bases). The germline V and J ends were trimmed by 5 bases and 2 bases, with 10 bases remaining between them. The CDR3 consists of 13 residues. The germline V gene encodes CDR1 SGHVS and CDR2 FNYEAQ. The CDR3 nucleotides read TGTGCCAGCAGCACGGGGGAGACCTACGAGCAGTACTTC. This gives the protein CASSTGETYEQYF.

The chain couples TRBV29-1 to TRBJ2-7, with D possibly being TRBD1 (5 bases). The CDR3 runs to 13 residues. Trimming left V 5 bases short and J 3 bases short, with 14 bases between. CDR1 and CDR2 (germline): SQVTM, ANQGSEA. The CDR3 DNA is TGCAGCGTTCTCCAAGGGGAAGTCTACGAGCAGTACTTC. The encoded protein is CSVLQGEVYEQYF.

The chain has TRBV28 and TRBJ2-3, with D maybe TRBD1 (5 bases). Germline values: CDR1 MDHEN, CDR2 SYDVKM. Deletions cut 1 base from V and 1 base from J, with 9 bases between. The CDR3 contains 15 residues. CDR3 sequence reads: CASSLFPRGTDTQYF. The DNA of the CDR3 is TGTGCCAGCAGTTTATTCCCCAGGGGCACAGATACGCAGTATTTT.

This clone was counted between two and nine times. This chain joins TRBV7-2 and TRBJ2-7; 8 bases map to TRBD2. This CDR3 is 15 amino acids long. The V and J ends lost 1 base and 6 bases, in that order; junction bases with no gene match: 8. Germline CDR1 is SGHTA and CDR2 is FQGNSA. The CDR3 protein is CASSLGSGGLGEQYF. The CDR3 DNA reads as TGTGCCAGCAGCTTAGGCTCGGGGGGGCTGGGCGAGCAGTACTTC.

CDR3 in amino acids: CASSGEVGRQETQYF. In DNA, the CDR3 is TGCGCCAGCAGCGGTGAGGTTGGACGCCAAGAGACCCAGTACTTC. This sequence joins TRBV5-1 and TRBJ2-5; D call uncertain. V was clipped by 4 bases and J by 1 base, with 14 bases between them. Germline CDR1 reads SGHRS; CDR2 reads YFSETQ. There are 15 residues in the CDR3.

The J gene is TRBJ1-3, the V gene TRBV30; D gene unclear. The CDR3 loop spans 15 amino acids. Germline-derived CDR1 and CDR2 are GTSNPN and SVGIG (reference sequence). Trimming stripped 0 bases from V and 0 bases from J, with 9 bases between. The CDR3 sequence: CAWSVWARSGNTIYF. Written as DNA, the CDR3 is TGTGCCTGGAGTGTTTGGGCACGCTCTGGAAACACCATATATTTT.

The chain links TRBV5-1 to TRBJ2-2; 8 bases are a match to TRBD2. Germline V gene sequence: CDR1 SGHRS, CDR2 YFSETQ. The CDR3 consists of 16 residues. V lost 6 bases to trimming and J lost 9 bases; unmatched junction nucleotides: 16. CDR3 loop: CASTEGGLARTRELFF. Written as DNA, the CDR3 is TGCGCCAGCACCGAGGGTGGACTAGCTAGAACCAGGGAGCTGTTTTTT.

CDR3 sequence: CASSYTPGWGQYF. CDR3 DNA sequence: TGTGCCAGCAGTTACACCCCCGGTTGGGGGCAGTATTTT. This chain joins TRBV6-5 and TRBJ2-3; D gene uncertain. This CDR3 is built from 13 residues. Trimming shortened V by 2 bases and J by 11 bases, and 14 bases separated the two germline ends. Germline loops: CDR1 MNHEY, CDR2 SVGAGI.

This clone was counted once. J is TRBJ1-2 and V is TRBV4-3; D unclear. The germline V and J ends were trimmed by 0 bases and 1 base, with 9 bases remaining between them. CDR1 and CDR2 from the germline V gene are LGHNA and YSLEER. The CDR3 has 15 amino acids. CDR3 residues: CASSQDFGRNYGYTF. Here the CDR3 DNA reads TGCGCCAGCAGCCAAGATTTTGGTCGTAACTATGGCTACACCTTC.

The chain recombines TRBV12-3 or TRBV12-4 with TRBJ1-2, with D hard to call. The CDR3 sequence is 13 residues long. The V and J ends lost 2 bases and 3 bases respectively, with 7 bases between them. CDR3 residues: CASSLNGDYGYTF. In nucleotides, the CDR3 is TGTGCCAGCAGTTTAAACGGGGACTATGGCTACACCTTC.

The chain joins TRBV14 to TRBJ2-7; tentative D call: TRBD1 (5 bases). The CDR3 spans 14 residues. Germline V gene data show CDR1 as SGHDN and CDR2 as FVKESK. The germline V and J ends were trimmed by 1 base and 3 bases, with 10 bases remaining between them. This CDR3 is CASSQGGLDYEQYF. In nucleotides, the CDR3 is TGTGCCAGCAGCCAAGGGGGCCTGGACTACGAGCAGTACTTC. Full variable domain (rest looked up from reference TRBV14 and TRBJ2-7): EAGVTQFPSHSVIEKGQTVTLRCDPISGHDNLYWYRRVMGKEIKFLLHFVKESKQDESGMPNNRFLAERTGGTYSTLKVQPAELEDSGVYFCASSQGGLDYEQYFGPGTRLTVT.